Described below is a single TCR beta chain sequence and its context. The antigen is not known. TCRdb's copy holds only in-frame clones and misses some; the assay was immunoSEQ multiplex PCR. The data hold about 73,000 clones, with roughly 75% observed a single time. These data come from a study of T cell repertoires and HLA-DP antigens. Across the study: CD4+ T cells were cocultured with HeLa cells expressing HLA-DP. One alloantigen had about nine groove amino acid differences from self, the other one.

The length of the CDR3 is 15 residues. CDR1 and CDR2 (germline): SGHNT, YYREEE (reference sequence). V lost 4 bases to trimming and J lost 0 bases; unmatched junction nucleotides: 3. Points from the study as a whole: Average cumulative frequency of previously undetected clones was roughly 34% against one allele and under 55% against the other.

This receptor was taken from a man aged 55 to 69 in good health and CMV-seronegative. The chain combines TRBV5-4 with TRBJ2-7, with TRBD1 matching 11 bases. The sequencing sample was made of CD4+ T cells from PBMCs. The CDR3 reads CASSAGQGASYEQYF. In DNA, the CDR3 is TGTGCCAGCAGCGCCGGACAGGGGGCCTCCTACGAGCAGTACTTC.